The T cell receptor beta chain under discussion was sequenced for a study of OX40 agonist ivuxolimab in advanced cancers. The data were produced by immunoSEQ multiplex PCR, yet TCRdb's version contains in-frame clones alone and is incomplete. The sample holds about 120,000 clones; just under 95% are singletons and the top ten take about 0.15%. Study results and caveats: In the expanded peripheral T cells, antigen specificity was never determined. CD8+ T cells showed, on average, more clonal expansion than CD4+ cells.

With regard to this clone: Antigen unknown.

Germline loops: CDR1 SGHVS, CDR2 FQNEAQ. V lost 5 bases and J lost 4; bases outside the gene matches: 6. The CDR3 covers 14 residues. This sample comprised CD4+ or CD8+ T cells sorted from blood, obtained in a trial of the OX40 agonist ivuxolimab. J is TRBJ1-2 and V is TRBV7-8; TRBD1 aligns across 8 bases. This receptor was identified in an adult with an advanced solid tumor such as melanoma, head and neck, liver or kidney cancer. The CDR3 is CASSPGQGGYGYTF. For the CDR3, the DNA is TGTGCCAGCAGCCCCGGACAGGGCGGCTATGGCTACACCTTC.